This T cell receptor (beta chain) comes out of a study of shared clonotypes between healthy human individuals. Profiling relied on immunoSEQ multiplex PCR, and the TCRdb table lists in-frame clones only, not all of them. The sample holds about 2.2 million clones, 80% to 95% seen once. Germline V gene data show CDR1 as KGHSH and CDR2 as LQKENI. The CDR3 contains 16 residues. The J segment lost 2 bases and the V segment lost 2 bases, leaving 7 bases of the junction unmatched. In the naive CD8 group, cells lacked CD45RO and were positively selected for CCR7, so terminally differentiated effector memory CD45RA+ cells were left out.

Material for sequencing was naive CD8+ T cells from PBMCs. The genes are TRBV18 and TRBJ2-3, with 7 bases identical to TRBD2. This TCR came from a man younger than 35 in good health. Some clones in this sample may be carry-over from other donors' samples. In DNA, the CDR3 is TGTGCCAGCTCACCATTTGGGACTACTAACACAGATACGCAGTATTTT. This encodes CASSPFGTTNTDTQYF.